This TCR beta chain was identified during a study of graft-versus-host responses after intestinal transplantation. Study-level points and caveats: Peak circulating GvH clone levels were associated with early post-transplant HvG declines.

This clone was counted once. What it binds is unknown. Per germline, CDR1 SGHAT and CDR2 FQNNGV. J lost 2 bases, V lost 4 bases, and 5 bases had no gene match. The CDR3 sequence is 15 residues long. Assay used: immunoSEQ multiplex PCR; TCRdb lists only in-frame clones, some missing. The table shows over 120,000 clones, with over 90% occurring only once. The chain has TRBV11-2 and TRBJ2-7; TRBD2 aligns across 10 bases. Specimen: unstimulated CD4+ T cells sorted from spleen or lymph node cells, collected before intestinal transplant. The receptor's source is a human donor who received an intestinal transplant. The CDR3 DNA follows: TGTGCCAGCAGCTCGGGACTAGCGAACACCTACGAGCAGTACTTC. Its translation is CASSSGLANTYEQYF.